Shown below are 24 T cell receptor beta chains from a single sample sequenced in a study of blood T cell repertoires in COVID-19. The repertoire was sequenced with immunoSEQ multiplex PCR; TCRdb's copy has only in-frame clones and lacks some. The sample contains more than 65,000 clones, 80% to 85% of which appear only once. What was sequenced was peripheral blood. These receptors all stem from a man over 45 with acute or convalescent COVID-19.

The V and J genes are TRBV19 and TRBJ2-2; perhaps TRBD1 as D (5 bases). The CDR3 spans 15 residues. Trimming took 3 bases from V and 1 from J, leaving 9 bases between them. Germline V gives CDR1 LNHDA, CDR2 SQIVND (reference sequence). The CDR3 loop is CASSMGLLNTGELFF. In DNA form, the CDR3 reads TGTGCCAGTAGTATGGGGCTTTTGAACACCGGGGAGCTGTTTTTT.

This sequence joins TRBV14 and TRBJ2-3; TRBD2 agrees at 10 bases. J lost 1 base, V lost 4 bases, and 20 bases had no gene match. The CDR3 is made up of 21 amino acids. The germline V gene has CDR1 SGHDN and CDR2 FVKESK. The CDR3 reads CASSLRTPSGSSLGGTDTQYF. The CDR3 region has the DNA TGTGCCAGCAGCCTCAGGACTCCTAGCGGGAGTTCATTGGGTGGCACAGATACGCAGTATTTT. Based on the CDR3 plus reference TRBV14 and TRBJ2-3, the full variable domain is EAGVTQFPSHSVIEKGQTVTLRCDPISGHDNLYWYRRVMGKEIKFLLHFVKESKQDESGMPNNRFLAERTGGTYSTLKVQPAELEDSGVYFCASSLRTPSGSSLGGTDTQYFGPGTRLTVL.

The chain uses TRBV7-9 and TRBJ1-4, with 7 bases identical to TRBD1. The CDR3 has 15 amino acids. The germline gives CDR1 SEHNR, CDR2 FQNEAQ (reference sequence). V lost 3 bases to trimming and J lost 4 bases; unmatched junction nucleotides: 5. CDR3 nucleotide sequence: TGTGCCAGCAGCTTTTCTGGGACAGATAATGAAAAACTGTTTTTT. This sequence encodes CASSFSGTDNEKLFF. Filled out from reference TRBV7-9 and TRBJ1-4, the complete variable domain reads DTGVSQNPRHKITKRGQNVTFRCDPISEHNRLYWYRQTLGQGPEFLTYFQNEAQLEKSRLLSDRFSAERPKGSFSTLEIQRTEQGDSAMYLCASSFSGTDNEKLFFGSGTQLSVL.

The genes are TRBV6-5 and TRBJ2-1; 9 bases align to TRBD2. The V segment lost 4 bases and the J segment 4 bases; nucleotides outside the gene matches: 8. CDR1 MNHEY and CDR2 SVGAGI come from the germline V gene. There are 16 residues in the CDR3. This CDR3 reads CASSSGLAGTYNEQFF. The CDR3 bases are TGTGCCAGCAGTTCAGGCCTAGCGGGAACGTACAATGAGCAGTTCTTC.

The chain has TRBV5-6 and TRBJ1-2; 7 positions match TRBD1. Per the germline V gene, CDR1 is SGHDT and CDR2 is YYEEEE. J gave up 4 bases and V 5 bases, and 5 bases lay outside the gene matches. The CDR3 loop spans 13 amino acids. The CDR3 DNA follows: TGTGCCAGCAGACCCCAGGGGGGCTATGGCTACACCTTC. It specifies CASRPQGGYGYTF. Supplemented by reference TRBV5-6 and TRBJ1-2, the full variable domain reads DAGVTQSPTHLIKTRGQQVTLRCSPKSGHDTVSWYQQALGQGPQFIFQYYEEEERQRGNFPDRFSGHQFPNYSSELNVNALLLGDSALYLCASRPQGGYGYTFGSGTRLTVV.

This clone appeared a single time. This sequence joins TRBV6-5 and TRBJ1-2; D gene unclear. The CDR3 is 13 amino acids. V shed 6 bases and J shed 2 bases, with 10 bases lying between them. The germline V gene has CDR1 MNHEY and CDR2 SVGAGI. The CDR3 loop reads CASSHTTNYGYTF. CDR3 DNA: TGTGCCAGCAGCCACACAACGAACTATGGCTACACCTTC.

V is TRBV13 and J is TRBJ2-1; D is uncertain. V lost 3 bases and J lost 0, with 9 bases in between. Germline assignment: CDR1 PRHDT and CDR2 FYEKMQ (reference sequence). There are 15 residues in the CDR3. The CDR3 DNA reads as TGTGCCAGCAGCTTTGAGATTAGCTCCTACAATGAGCAGTTCTTC. It translates to CASSFEISSYNEQFF.

The chain employs TRBV27 and TRBJ2-7, with D perhaps matching TRBD1 (6 bases). V lost 10 bases to trimming and J lost 2 bases, with 15 bases between them. CDR1 and CDR2 (germline): MNHEY, SMNVEV (reference sequence). The CDR3 spans 13 residues. The CDR3: CATSPGTPYEQYF. The CDR3 DNA sequence: TGTGCCACCTCTCCCGGGACACCCTACGAGCAGTACTTC.

The chain links TRBV5-1 to TRBJ2-3; possible D gene TRBD2, 6 bases. V was trimmed by 0 bases and J by 4 bases, leaving 15 bases between them. CDR1 is SGHRS and CDR2 is YFSETQ in the germline V gene. CDR3 length equals 16 residues. CDR3 loop: CASSLGPRGASDTQYF. Written as DNA, the CDR3 is TGCGCCAGCAGCTTGGGTCCACGCGGGGCGTCAGATACGCAGTATTTT.

The rearrangement joins TRBV5-1 to TRBJ2-1; maybe TRBD1 (6 bases). V lost 2 bases to trimming and J lost 4 bases, with 7 bases between them. Germline CDR1 is SGHRS and CDR2 is YFSETQ. The CDR3 runs to 13 residues. CDR3 in DNA: TGCGCCAGCAGCTTCGGACAGTACAATGAGCAGTTCTTC. It yields the protein CASSFGQYNEQFF.

The chain joins TRBV5-4 to TRBJ2-3; 8 bases fit TRBD1. CDR1 is SGHNT and CDR2 is YYREEE in the germline V gene (reference sequence). Trimming cost V 4 bases and J 0 bases; bases outside gene matches: 7. The CDR3 is 16 amino acids. As DNA, the CDR3 is TGTGCCAGCAGCGGGGACAGGATGACTAGCACAGATACGCAGTATTTT. Translating gives CASSGDRMTSTDTQYF.

V is TRBV29-1 and J is TRBJ2-1; 7 nucleotides align to TRBD2. Per germline, CDR1 SQVTM and CDR2 ANQGSEA. This CDR3 comprises 15 residues. After removal of 6 bases from V and 0 bases from J, the junction contained 8 bases not matched to a gene. The CDR3 spells CSVKTSRSSYNEQFF. The CDR3 bases are TGCAGCGTCAAGACTAGCAGGAGCTCCTACAATGAGCAGTTCTTC.

This rearrangement joins TRBV18 to TRBJ2-7; TRBD1 is a possible D gene (6 bases). The V gene's germline CDR1 is KGHSH and CDR2 LQKENI. The length of the CDR3 is 13 residues. The V end lost 3 bases, the J end lost 4 bases, and 10 bases lay between the germline ends. CDR3 sequence reads: CASSPSGEYEQYF. The CDR3 DNA reads as TGTGCCAGCTCACCTTCAGGGGAGTACGAGCAGTACTTC.

The chain joins TRBV13 to TRBJ2-2; the match to TRBD2 covers 12 bases. The V segment lost 5 bases and the J segment 2 bases; nucleotides outside the gene matches: 12. From germline, CDR1 is PRHDT and CDR2 FYEKMQ (reference sequence). The CDR3 is made up of 19 amino acids. The CDR3, as DNA: TGTGCCAGCAGCCCTGGACTAGCGGGACTGGGGAAAAACACCGGGGAGCTGTTTTTT. As protein: CASSPGLAGLGKNTGELFF.

The rearrangement uses TRBV2 and TRBJ2-3; a possible D gene is TRBD2 (6 bases). Trimming took 3 bases from V and 1 from J, leaving 14 bases between them. CDR1 and CDR2 (germline): SNHLY, FYNNEI. CDR3 length equals 16 residues. The CDR3 reads CASSDGGPRRTDTQYF. The CDR3 DNA reads as TGTGCCAGCAGTGATGGAGGGCCGCGACGCACAGATACGCAGTATTTT.

This sequence joins TRBV24-1 and TRBJ2-1; 8 bases are a match to TRBD2. The CDR3 length is 14 residues. V lost 6 bases to trimming and J lost 2 bases; unmatched junction nucleotides: 2. Germline values: CDR1 KGHDR, CDR2 SFDVKD. In DNA form, the CDR3 reads TGTGCCACCAGTCACGGGGGGGCCTACAATGAGCAGTTCTTC. Translated, it gives CATSHGGAYNEQFF.

This sequence joins TRBV19 and TRBJ1-2; D is unresolved. Trimming took off 4 bases at V and 4 bases at J, with 10 bases between the two ends. The CDR3 is 13 residues long. CDR1 and CDR2 from the germline V gene are LNHDA and SQIVND (reference sequence). The CDR3 coding sequence is TGTGCCAGTAGTACCAAGGGAGGCTATGGCTACACCTTC. Protein sequence: CASSTKGGYGYTF.

The chain employs TRBV5-1 and TRBJ2-2; TRBD1 aligns across 9 bases. Trimming cost V 2 bases and J 7 bases; bases outside gene matches: 6. Germline V gene lookup returns CDR1 SGHRS and CDR2 YFSETQ. The CDR3 spans 15 residues. CDR3 DNA sequence: TGCGCCAGCAGCTTCCCAGGACAGGGGCTCGGGGAGCTGTTTTTT. It specifies CASSFPGQGLGELFF.

V is TRBV4-1 and J is TRBJ1-2; no clear D. Trimming stripped 1 base from V and 11 bases from J, with 20 bases between. The CDR3 sequence is 15 residues long. The germline gives CDR1 MGHRA, CDR2 YSYEKL. The DNA of the CDR3 is TGCGCCAGCAGCCAAGCCGGCAGGAATGGGTTTTGGTACACCTTC. The encoded protein is CASSQAGRNGFWYTF.

This clone came up a few times. CDR3 DNA sequence: TGTGCCAGCAGCTTCCTCTTGGGACAGGGAGCACAGCCCCAGCATTTT. It specifies CASSFLLGQGAQPQHF. This chain uses TRBV5-8 with TRBJ1-5; TRBD1 matches 9 bases. The germline V gene has CDR1 SGHTS and CDR2 YDEGEE. The CDR3 is 16 amino acids. J gave up 7 bases and V 2 bases, and 10 bases lay outside the gene matches.

The chain combines TRBV11-2 with TRBJ2-1, with 9 nucleotides matching TRBD2. Looked up from germline, CDR1 is SGHAT and CDR2 is FQNNGV. The CDR3 runs to 15 residues. Trimming at V came to 1 base and at J to 7 bases, leaving 5 bases not matched to a gene. The CDR3 DNA follows: TGTGCCAGCAGCTTAGGGCGGGGGGGTTTAAATGAGCAGTTCTTC. It yields the protein CASSLGRGGLNEQFF.

J is TRBJ2-7 and V is TRBV7-2, with D uncertain. The CDR3 sequence is 14 residues long. From germline, CDR1 is SGHTA and CDR2 FQGNSA. Trimming pared 1 base from V and 1 base from J, leaving 8 bases between. CDR3 nucleotides: TGTGCCAGCAGCTTAGACTACCGGTCCTACGAGCAGTACTTC. It translates to CASSLDYRSYEQYF.

The gene calls are TRBV6-5 and TRBJ2-3; TRBD2 aligns across 9 bases. V trimming: 6 bases; J trimming: 1 base; junction bases outside the gene matches: 5. Germline lookup yields CDR1 MNHEY and CDR2 SVGAGI. The CDR3 has 15 amino acids. CDR3: CASRLAGERTDTQYF. CDR3 DNA sequence: TGTGCCAGCAGGTTAGCGGGGGAACGCACAGATACGCAGTATTTT.

The chain couples TRBV5-1 to TRBJ2-7; perhaps TRBD1 as D (6 bases). V was shortened by 2 bases and J by 0 bases, with 9 bases between the two germline ends. Germline-derived CDR1 and CDR2 are SGHRS and YFSETQ. CDR3 size: 14 residues. The CDR3 coding sequence is TGCGCCAGCAGCTTTGGACAGTTCTCCTACGAGCAGTACTTC. It specifies CASSFGQFSYEQYF.